This T cell receptor beta chain was documented in a study of OX40 agonist ivuxolimab in advanced cancers. Sampling times: baseline, cycle 4 day 1, cycle 7 day 1. Trimming pared 5 bases from V and 1 base from J, leaving 8 bases between. The germline V gene has CDR1 SGHTA and CDR2 FQGNSA. The CDR3 is 13 residues long. Some clones are missing from TCRdb's copy, which holds only in-frame ones; the method was immunoSEQ multiplex PCR. The sample holds 50,000 to 70,000 clones, 80% to 85% seen once. The TCR originated in an adult with an advanced solid tumor such as melanoma, head and neck, liver or kidney cancer. Source: CD4+ or CD8+ T cells sorted from blood, taken in a trial of the OX40 agonist ivuxolimab. The chain joins TRBV7-2 to TRBJ2-5; D uncertain. CDR3 in amino acids: CASSPPAQETQYF. In DNA form, the CDR3 reads TGTGCCAGCAGCCCGCCAGCCCAAGAGACCCAGTACTTC.